This TCR beta chain was identified during a study of T cell changes during pregnancy in multiple sclerosis. Trimming cost V 4 bases and J 0 bases, with 13 bases left between them. The CDR3 spans 17 residues. The germline CDR1 and CDR2 sequences are ENHRY and SYGVKD. Clones were read by immunoSEQ multiplex PCR, and TCRdb kept only the in-frame ones, dropping some. This sample has under 75,000 clones, with 75% to 95% found just once. The chain employs TRBV10-3 and TRBJ2-6; D uncertain. The sample here was CD4+ T cells from peripheral blood mononuclear cells, taken after pregnancy. The TCR originated in a female donor in good health, enrolled as a control in a pregnancy study. The CDR3 bases are TGTGCCATCAGTGCGGTTTCCGTGAACTCTGGGGCCAACGTCCTGACTTTC. Its translation: CAISAVSVNSGANVLTF.